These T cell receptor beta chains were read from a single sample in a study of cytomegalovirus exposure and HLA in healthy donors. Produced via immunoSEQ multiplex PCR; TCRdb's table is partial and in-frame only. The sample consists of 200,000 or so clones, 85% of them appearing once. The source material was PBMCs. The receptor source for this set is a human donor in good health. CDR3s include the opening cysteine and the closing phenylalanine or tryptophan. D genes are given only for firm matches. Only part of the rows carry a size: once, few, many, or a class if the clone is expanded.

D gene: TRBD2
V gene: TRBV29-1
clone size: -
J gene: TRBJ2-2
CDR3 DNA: TGCAGCGTCGGACTAGCGGGAACCGGGGAGCTGTTTTTT
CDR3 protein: CSVGLAGTGELFF

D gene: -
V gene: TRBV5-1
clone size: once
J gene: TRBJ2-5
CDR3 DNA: TGCGCCAGCAGCTTGGGCGGGACCTGGGGGGTAGAGACCCAGTACTTC
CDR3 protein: CASSLGGTWGVETQYF

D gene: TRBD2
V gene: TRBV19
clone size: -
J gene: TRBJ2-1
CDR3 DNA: TGTGCCAGTAGTATAGACGTTAGCGGGGCGAGCTCCTACAATGAGCAGTTCTTC
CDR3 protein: CASSIDVSGASSYNEQFF

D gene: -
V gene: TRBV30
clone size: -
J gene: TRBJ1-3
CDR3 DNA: TGTGCCTGGGGCGGCAGGGTCGGGAACACCATATATTTT
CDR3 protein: CAWGGRVGNTIYF

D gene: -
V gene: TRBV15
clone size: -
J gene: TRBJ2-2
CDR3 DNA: TGTGCCACCAGCAGAGATCGGGAATACGGGGAGCTGTTTTTT
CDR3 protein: CATSRDREYGELFF

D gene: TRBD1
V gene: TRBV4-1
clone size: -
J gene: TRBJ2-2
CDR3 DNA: TGCGCCAGCAGCCAACCGCCTGGACAGGGGAACACCGGGGAGCTGTTTTTT
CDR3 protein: CASSQPPGQGNTGELFF

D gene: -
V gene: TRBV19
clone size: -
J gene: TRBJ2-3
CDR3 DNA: TGTGCCAGTAGTCTCCCTAGCACAGATACGCAGTATTTT
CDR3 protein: CASSLPSTDTQYF

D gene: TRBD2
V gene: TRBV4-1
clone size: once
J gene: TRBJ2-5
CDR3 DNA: TGCGCCAGCAGCGTGGTTGTGTCGGGAGGGCCGCAGGAGACCCAGTACTTC
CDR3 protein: CASSVVVSGGPQETQYF

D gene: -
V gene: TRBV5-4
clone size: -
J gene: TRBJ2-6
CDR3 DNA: TGTGCCAGCAGCTTGAGAATGAGTGGGGCCAACGTCCTGACTTTC
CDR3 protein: CASSLRMSGANVLTF

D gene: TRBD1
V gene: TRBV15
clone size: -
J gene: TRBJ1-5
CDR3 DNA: TGTGCCACCAGCAGAGATCTAGACAGGGTGAATCAGCCCCAGCATTTT
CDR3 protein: CATSRDLDRVNQPQHF

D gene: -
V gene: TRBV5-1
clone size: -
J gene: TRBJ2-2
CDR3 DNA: TGCGCCAGCAGCCAAACCGGGACATACACCGGGGAGCTGTTTTTT
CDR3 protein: CASSQTGTYTGELFF

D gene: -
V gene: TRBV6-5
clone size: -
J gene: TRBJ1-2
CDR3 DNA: TGTGCCAGCAGTTACGGGGCAGCCCCACTCGGGTATGGCTACACCTTC
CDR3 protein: CASSYGAAPLGYGYTF

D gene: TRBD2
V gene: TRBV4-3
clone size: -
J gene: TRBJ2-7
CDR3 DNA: TGCGCCAGCAGCCAAGGGACTAGCGGCTACGAGCAGTACTTC
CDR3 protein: CASSQGTSGYEQYF

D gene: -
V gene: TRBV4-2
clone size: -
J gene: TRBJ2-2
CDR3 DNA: TGTGCCAGCAGCCAAGACCCGACAGCGATCGCGAACACCGGGGAGCTGTTTTTT
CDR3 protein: CASSQDPTAIANTGELFF

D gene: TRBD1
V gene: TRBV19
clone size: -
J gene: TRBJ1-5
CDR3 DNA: TGTGCCAGTTCGGGACAGGGGAGCGGTCAGCCCCAGCATTTT
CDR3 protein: CASSGQGSGQPQHF

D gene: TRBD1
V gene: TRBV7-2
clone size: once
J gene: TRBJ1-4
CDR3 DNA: TGTGCCAGCAGCTCGACAGGGGGTTTAGGGAAACTGTTTTTT
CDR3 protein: CASSSTGGLGKLFF

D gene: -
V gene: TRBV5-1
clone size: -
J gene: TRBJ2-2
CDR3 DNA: TGCGCCAGCAGCTTGGCCATAGAAAACCCCACCGGGGAGCTGTTTTTT
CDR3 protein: CASSLAIENPTGELFF

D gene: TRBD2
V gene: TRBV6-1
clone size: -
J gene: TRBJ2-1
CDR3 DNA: TGTGCCAGCAGGCGGGGGGGGCGGGACAACAATGAGCAGTTCTTC
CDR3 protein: CASRRGGRDNNEQFF

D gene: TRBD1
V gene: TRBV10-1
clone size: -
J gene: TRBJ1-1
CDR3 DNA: TGCGCCAGCAGTGAGACAGGGGACACTGAAGCTTTCTTT
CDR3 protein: CASSETGDTEAFF

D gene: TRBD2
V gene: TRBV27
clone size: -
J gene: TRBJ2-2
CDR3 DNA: TGTGCCAGCAGTTTTTATATCCGGGAGGGTGGCACCGGGGAGCTGTTTTTT
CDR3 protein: CASSFYIREGGTGELFF

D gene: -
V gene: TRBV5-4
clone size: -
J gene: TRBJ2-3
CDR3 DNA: TGTGCCAGCCACTCTGGTTCCAAAACTACAGATACGCAGTATTTT
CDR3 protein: CASHSGSKTTDTQYF

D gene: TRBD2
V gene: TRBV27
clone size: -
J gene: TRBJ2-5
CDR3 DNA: TGTGCCAGCAGTCCGACTAGCGGGGGCCAAGAGACCCAGTACTTC
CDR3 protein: CASSPTSGGQETQYF

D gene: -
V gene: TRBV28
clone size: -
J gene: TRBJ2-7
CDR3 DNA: TGTGCCAGCAGTTTATCCCTGGAGGCCTACGAGCAGTACTTC
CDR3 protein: CASSLSLEAYEQYF

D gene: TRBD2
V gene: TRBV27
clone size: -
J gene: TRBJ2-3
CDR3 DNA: TGTGCCAGCAGTCCCGGGACTAATGGACTCACAGATACGCAGTATTTT
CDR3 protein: CASSPGTNGLTDTQYF

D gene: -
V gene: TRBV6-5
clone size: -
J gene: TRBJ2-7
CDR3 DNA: TGTGCCAGCACCCCCAGGTTGACCTCCTACGAGCAGTACTTC
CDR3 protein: CASTPRLTSYEQYF

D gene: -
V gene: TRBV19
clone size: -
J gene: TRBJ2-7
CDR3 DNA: TGTGCCAGTAGAGAGGTCGGGAGTAGGGAGCAGTACTTC
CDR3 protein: CASREVGSREQYF

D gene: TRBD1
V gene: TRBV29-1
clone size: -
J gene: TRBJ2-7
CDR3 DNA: TGCAGCGTTGCTTCACAGGGGAGTCTCTACGAGCAGTACTTC
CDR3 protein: CSVASQGSLYEQYF

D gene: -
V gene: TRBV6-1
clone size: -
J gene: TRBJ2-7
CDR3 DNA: TGTGCCAGCAGTGCTCTGACGCGGGCCAGCTACGAGCAGTACTTC
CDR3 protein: CASSALTRASYEQYF

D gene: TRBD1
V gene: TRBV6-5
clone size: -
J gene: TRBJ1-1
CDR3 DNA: TGTGCCAGCAGTTCGGACAGGGGGGAGACTGAAGCTTTCTTT
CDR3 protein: CASSSDRGETEAFF

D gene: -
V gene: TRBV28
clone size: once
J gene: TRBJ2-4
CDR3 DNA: TGTGCCAGCAGTCCCCCTACCAAAAACATTCAGTACTTC
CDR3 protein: CASSPPTKNIQYF

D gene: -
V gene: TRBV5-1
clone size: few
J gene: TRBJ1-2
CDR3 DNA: TGCGCCAGCAGCTTGGGAGCAGGCAGGGCCCGCTATGGCTACACCTTC
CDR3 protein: CASSLGAGRARYGYTF

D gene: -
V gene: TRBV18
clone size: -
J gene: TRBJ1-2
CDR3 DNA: TGTGCCAGCTCATCTGACAGAACCTATGGCTACACCTTC
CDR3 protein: CASSSDRTYGYTF

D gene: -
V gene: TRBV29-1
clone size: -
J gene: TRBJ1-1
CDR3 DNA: TGCAGCGTTGTAAGCGATTCAATGAACACTGAAGCTTTCTTT
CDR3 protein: CSVVSDSMNTEAFF

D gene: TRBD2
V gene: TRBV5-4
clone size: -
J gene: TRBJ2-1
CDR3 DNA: TGTGCCAGCAGCTTGAAAGCGGGAGGGCCCGGATACAATGAGCAGTTCTTC
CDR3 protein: CASSLKAGGPGYNEQFF

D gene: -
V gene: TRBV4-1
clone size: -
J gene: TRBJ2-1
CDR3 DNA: TGCGCCAGCAGACCTAATAGCGGACGCTCCTACAATGAGCAGTTCTTC
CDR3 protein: CASRPNSGRSYNEQFF

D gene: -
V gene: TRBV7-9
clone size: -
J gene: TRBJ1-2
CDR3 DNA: TGTGCCAGCAGCCTAACAGGTCCCGAACTCTATGGCTACACCTTC
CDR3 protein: CASSLTGPELYGYTF

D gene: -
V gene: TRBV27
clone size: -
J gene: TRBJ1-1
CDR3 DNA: TGTGCCAGCAGTTTGGACAGACGTGTGTACACTGAAGCTTTCTTT
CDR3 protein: CASSLDRRVYTEAFF

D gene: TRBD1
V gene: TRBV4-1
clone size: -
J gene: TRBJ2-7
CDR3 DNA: TGCGCCAGCAGCCAAGGGGGACAGGGCTACGAGCAGTACTTC
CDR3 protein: CASSQGGQGYEQYF

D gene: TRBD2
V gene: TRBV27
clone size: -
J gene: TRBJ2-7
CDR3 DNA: TGTGCCAGCAGTTCCTATAGCGGGAGTACGTCCGAGCAGTACTTC
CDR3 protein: CASSSYSGSTSEQYF

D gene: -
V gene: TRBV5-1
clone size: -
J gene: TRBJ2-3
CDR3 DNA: TGCGCCAGCAGCTTGGACTCCGATACGCAGTATTTT
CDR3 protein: CASSLDSDTQYF

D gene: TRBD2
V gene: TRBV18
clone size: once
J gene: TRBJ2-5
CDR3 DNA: TGTGCCAGCTCGGGGCAAGCGGGAGCAGAGACCCAGTACTTC
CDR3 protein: CASSGQAGAETQYF

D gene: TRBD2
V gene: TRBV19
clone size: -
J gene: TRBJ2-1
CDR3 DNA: TGTGCCAGTAGTATGGGGATAGCGGGAGCTTCCTACAATGAGCAGTTCTTC
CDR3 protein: CASSMGIAGASYNEQFF

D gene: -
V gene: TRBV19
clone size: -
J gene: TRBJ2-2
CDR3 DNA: TGTGCCAGTACCCGGAGGGGGGACAGTCGTCGATCGAACACCGGGGAGCTGTTTTTT
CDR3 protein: CASTRRGDSRRSNTGELFF

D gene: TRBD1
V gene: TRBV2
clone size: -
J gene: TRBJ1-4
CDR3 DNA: TGTGCCAGCAGTGAGATTGGCAGGGGGCGCGGTGAAAAACTGTTTTTT
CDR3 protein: CASSEIGRGRGEKLFF

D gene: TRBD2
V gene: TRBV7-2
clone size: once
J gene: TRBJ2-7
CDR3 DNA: TGTGCCAGCAGCCCAGATAGCGGGAAAGGCTACGAGCAGTACTTC
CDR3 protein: CASSPDSGKGYEQYF

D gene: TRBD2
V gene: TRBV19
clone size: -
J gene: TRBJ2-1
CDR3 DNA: TGTGCCAGTACCCCCAGGTCTAGCGGGAGATGGAATGAGCAGTTCTTC
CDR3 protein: CASTPRSSGRWNEQFF

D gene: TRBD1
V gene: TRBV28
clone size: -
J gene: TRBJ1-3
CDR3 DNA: TGTGCCAGCAGTTCAGCCAGGATGACAGGGAAGTTTGGAAACACCATATATTTT
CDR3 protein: CASSSARMTGKFGNTIYF

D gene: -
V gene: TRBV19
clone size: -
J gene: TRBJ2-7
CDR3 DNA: TGTGCCAGTAGTATAGGTAAGGGGTACGAGCAGTACTTC
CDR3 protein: CASSIGKGYEQYF

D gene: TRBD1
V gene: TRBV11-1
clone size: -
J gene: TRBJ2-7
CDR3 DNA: TGTGCCAGCAGCTTAATAGGACAGGGATCAGACGAGCAGTACTTC
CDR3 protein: CASSLIGQGSDEQYF

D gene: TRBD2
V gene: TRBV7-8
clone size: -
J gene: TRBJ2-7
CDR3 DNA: TGTGCCAGCAGCTTAGTGGCGGGAGGGTCCTACGAGCAGTACTTC
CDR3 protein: CASSLVAGGSYEQYF

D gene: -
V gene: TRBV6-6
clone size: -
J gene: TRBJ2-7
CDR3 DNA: TGTGCCAGCAGTTACTCGAGCGGAGAGCAGTACTTC
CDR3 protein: CASSYSSGEQYF

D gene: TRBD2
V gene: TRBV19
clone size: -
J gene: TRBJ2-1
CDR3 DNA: TGTGCCAGTAGTATCCCTGGACTAGCGGGAGATGAGCAGTTCTTC
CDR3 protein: CASSIPGLAGDEQFF

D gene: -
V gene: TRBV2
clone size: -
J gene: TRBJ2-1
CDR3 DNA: TGTGCCAGCAGCCCCCCCTATGACTACAATGAGCAGTTCTTC
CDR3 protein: CASSPPYDYNEQFF

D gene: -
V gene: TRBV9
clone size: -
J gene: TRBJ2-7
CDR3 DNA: TGTGCCAGCAGCGTATCCTGGCCCCGCTCCTACGAGCAGTACTTC
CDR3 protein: CASSVSWPRSYEQYF

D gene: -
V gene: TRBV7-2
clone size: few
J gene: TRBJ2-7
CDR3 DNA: TGTGCCAGCAGCTCCCGAGCTGGAGGAGGGGAGCAGTACTTC
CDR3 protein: CASSSRAGGGEQYF

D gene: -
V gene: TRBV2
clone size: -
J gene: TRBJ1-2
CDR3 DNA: TGTGCCAGCACTTTAGAGGTCAAGAGCCATGGCTACACCTTC
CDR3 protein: CASTLEVKSHGYTF

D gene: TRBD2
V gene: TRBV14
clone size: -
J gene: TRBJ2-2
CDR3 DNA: TGTGCCAGCAGCCTAGTAAGCGGGGCGAACACCGGGGAGCTGTTTTTT
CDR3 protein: CASSLVSGANTGELFF

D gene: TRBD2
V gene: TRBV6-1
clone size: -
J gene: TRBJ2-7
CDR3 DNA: TGTGCCAGCAGTGAAGGTGCGGGAGGGCCCTCCGACGAGCAGTACTTC
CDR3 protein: CASSEGAGGPSDEQYF

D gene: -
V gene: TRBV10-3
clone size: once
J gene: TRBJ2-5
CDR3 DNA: TGTGCCTCGAGCCCGAGGGATCACCAAGAGACCCAGTACTTC
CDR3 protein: CASSPRDHQETQYF

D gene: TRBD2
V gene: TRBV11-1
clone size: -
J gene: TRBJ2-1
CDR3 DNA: TGTGCCAGCAGTGCCGGGACTAGTGTCAATGAGCAGTTCTTC
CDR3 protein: CASSAGTSVNEQFF